These 23 T cell receptor beta chains share one sample of origin, sequenced in a study of PD-L1 blockade in urothelial cancer. Time point indicated: pretreatment peripheral blood. The assay was immunoSEQ multiplex PCR, and TCRdb's table has in-frame clones only and misses some. This table holds around 40,000 clones, roughly 92% found once. The sample was PBMCs, taken around atezolizumab (anti-PD-L1) treatment. All receptors derive from an older woman with urothelial cancer.

The rearrangement uses TRBV28 and TRBJ2-2; D gene ambiguous. Trimming stripped 7 bases from V and 1 base from J, with 10 bases between. Germline CDR1 is MDHEN and CDR2 is SYDVKM. The CDR3 has 14 residues. CDR3 sequence reads: CASIRVQNTGELFF. The DNA for the CDR3 is TGTGCCAGCATAAGAGTTCAGAACACCGGGGAGCTGTTTTTT.

This clone was recorded a few times. The rearrangement uses TRBV9 and TRBJ2-1; possibly TRBD2 for D (5 bases). V was clipped by 4 bases and J by 3 bases, with 14 bases between them. CDR3 size: 15 residues. Germline-derived CDR1 and CDR2 are SGDLS and YYNGEE. This CDR3 is CASSKSGDHYNEQFF. CDR3 bases: TGTGCCAGCAGCAAAAGCGGAGATCACTACAATGAGCAGTTCTTC.

The genes are TRBV7-9 and TRBJ2-1; tentatively, D is TRBD2 (5 bases). Germline assignment: CDR1 SEHNR and CDR2 FQNEAQ (reference sequence). Trimming pared 3 bases from V and 10 bases from J, leaving 19 bases between. This CDR3 comprises 15 residues. This chain's CDR3 is CASSLKLPRAQEQFF. CDR3 in DNA: TGTGCCAGCAGCTTGAAATTACCGAGGGCACAGGAGCAGTTCTTC.

The chain joins TRBV28 to TRBJ2-1; 7 nucleotides match TRBD1. Trimming removed 7 bases from V and 1 base from J; junction bases left unmatched: 4. The CDR3 length is 14 residues. CDR1 is MDHEN and CDR2 is SYDVKM in the germline V gene. The CDR3 bases are TGTGCCAGCATCGAGACAGGGTCCTACAATGAGCAGTTCTTC. Translation gives CASIETGSYNEQFF. The entire variable domain, with the rest obtained from reference TRBV28 and TRBJ2-1, is as follows: DVKVTQSSRYLVKRTGEKVFLECVQDMDHENMFWYRQDPGLGLRLIYFSYDVKMKEKGDIPEGYSVSREKKERFSLILESASTNQTSMYLCASIETGSYNEQFFGPGTRLTVL.

The CDR3 protein is CASSSGLAGRYEQFF. The CDR3 DNA follows: TGCGCCAGCAGCTCTGGACTAGCGGGAAGATATGAGCAGTTCTTC. The chain carries TRBV4-3 and TRBJ2-1, with 12 nucleotides matching TRBD2. CDR3 length: 15 residues. The germline V gene has CDR1 LGHNA and CDR2 YSLEER. J gave up 8 bases and V 5 bases, and 7 bases lay outside the gene matches.

The genes are TRBV7-9 and TRBJ2-5; D is possibly TRBD1 (5 bases). Germline V CDR1 and CDR2: SEHNR, FQNEAQ (reference sequence). V lost 4 bases to trimming and J lost 5 bases, with 17 bases between them. This CDR3 is built from 15 residues. CDR3 protein: CASSYRTLSVETQYF. The CDR3, as DNA: TGTGCCAGCAGCTACAGGACATTGAGTGTTGAGACCCAGTACTTC.

The genes are TRBV7-9 and TRBJ2-3, with D uncertain. Trimming pared 1 base from V and 0 bases from J, leaving 11 bases between. This CDR3 region has 16 residues. Per germline, CDR1 SEHNR and CDR2 FQNEAQ (reference sequence). CDR3 nucleotides: TGTGCCAGCAGCTTAGTTGGAGCTATTAGCACAGATACGCAGTATTTT. As protein: CASSLVGAISTDTQYF. Full variable domain (missing parts from reference TRBV7-9 and TRBJ2-3): DTGVSQNPRHKITKRGQNVTFRCDPISEHNRLYWYRQTLGQGPEFLTYFQNEAQLEKSRLLSDRFSAERPKGSFSTLEIQRTEQGDSAMYLCASSLVGAISTDTQYFGPGTRLTVL.

The chain is built from TRBV9 and TRBJ2-7, with 8 bases aligning to TRBD2. CDR1 and CDR2 from the germline V gene are SGDLS and YYNGEE. V lost 1 base to trimming and J lost 4 bases; unmatched junction nucleotides: 7. CDR3 length: 15 amino acids. The CDR3 protein is CASSVFAGGLYEQYF. The CDR3 bases are TGTGCCAGCAGCGTATTTGCGGGAGGCTTGTACGAGCAGTACTTC.

V is TRBV5-1 and J is TRBJ2-1; TRBD2 matches at 13 bases. V gave up 4 bases and J gave up 8 bases; unmatched junction bases: 6. The CDR3 is made up of 15 amino acids. Germline V gene lookup returns CDR1 SGHRS and CDR2 YFSETQ. The CDR3 DNA follows: TGCGCCAGCAGCCGGGGACTAGCGGGAATCGATGAGCAGTTCTTC. It encodes CASSRGLAGIDEQFF.

The chain uses TRBV5-4 and TRBJ2-7; D is unclear. Germline V gene data show CDR1 as SGHNT and CDR2 as YYREEE (reference sequence). The CDR3 runs 14 residues. The V end was cut by 0 bases, the J end by 2 bases, with 9 bases between. The CDR3 here is CASSLANSPYEQYF. As DNA, the CDR3 is TGTGCCAGCAGCTTGGCCAACAGTCCCTACGAGCAGTACTTC.

The rearrangement uses TRBV2 and TRBJ2-7; 11 positions match TRBD2. Germline V gene sequence: CDR1 SNHLY, CDR2 FYNNEI. The ends lost 5 bases at V and 7 bases at J; junction bases unmatched: 10. The length of the CDR3 is 15 residues. CDR3 sequence reads: CASSPPGLAAKEQYF. The CDR3 DNA is TGTGCCAGCAGTCCCCCGGGACTAGCGGCGAAGGAGCAGTACTTC. The whole variable domain, remainder taken from reference TRBV2 and TRBJ2-7, is EPEVTQTPSHQVTQMGQEVILRCVPISNHLYFYWYRQILGQKVEFLVSFYNNEISEKSEIFDDQFSVERPDGSNFTLKIRSTKLEDSAMYFCASSPPGLAAKEQYFGPGTRLTVT.

The chain is built from TRBV5-4 and TRBJ1-2; D unclear. This CDR3 is built from 15 residues. The V gene lost 0 bases and the J gene lost 5 bases, with 14 bases spanning the gap. The V gene's germline CDR1 is SGHNT and CDR2 YYREEE (reference sequence). The CDR3 spells CASSLDRLRGYGYTF. The DNA for the CDR3 is TGTGCCAGCAGCTTGGACCGCCTACGGGGATATGGCTACACCTTC. Variable domain in full (rest from reference TRBV5-4 and TRBJ1-2): ETGVTQSPTHLIKTRGQQVTLRCSSQSGHNTVSWYQQALGQGPQFIFQYYREEENGRGNFPPRFSGLQFPNYSSELNVNALELDDSALYLCASSLDRLRGYGYTFGSGTRLTVV.

This rearrangement joins TRBV4-1 to TRBJ1-1; tentatively, D is TRBD1 (5 bases). This CDR3 has 15 amino acids. Germline CDR1 and CDR2: MGHRA and YSYEKL. The germline V and J ends were trimmed by 4 bases and 1 base, with 13 bases remaining between them. For the CDR3, the DNA is TGCGCCAGCAGCCTTGCTGGGGCGGCGAACACTGAAGCTTTCTTT. This encodes CASSLAGAANTEAFF.

This clone was found once. The chain uses TRBV4-1 and TRBJ1-2, with D perhaps matching TRBD1 (6 bases). The V gene lost 1 base and the J gene lost 8 bases, with 17 bases spanning the gap. Germline CDR1 MGHRA, CDR2 YSYEKL. The CDR3 has 15 amino acids. In DNA, the CDR3 is TGCGCCAGCAGCCAAGGGGGCTGGGACATTCGGGGCTACACCTTC. Translated: CASSQGGWDIRGYTF.

The chain carries TRBV19 and TRBJ2-1, with 8 bases identical to TRBD2. Germline CDR1 is LNHDA and CDR2 is SQIVND (reference sequence). Trimming removed 3 bases from V and 6 bases from J; junction bases left unmatched: 10. The length of the CDR3 is 16 residues. The CDR3 bases are TGTGCCAGTAGTATGACCGGGACTAGGGTGGCCAATGAGCAGTTCTTC. Its translation: CASSMTGTRVANEQFF.

This chain links TRBV7-9 with TRBJ2-7, with 7 bases aligning to TRBD1. V trimming: 5 bases; J trimming: 5 bases; junction bases outside the gene matches: 15. CDR3 length equals 16 residues. Germline-derived CDR1 and CDR2 are SEHNR and FQNEAQ (reference sequence). This CDR3 is CASSPNKRDSLHEQYF. The CDR3 DNA reads TGTGCCAGCAGCCCAAATAAACGGGACAGCCTCCACGAGCAGTACTTC.

The chain joins TRBV7-3 to TRBJ1-5, with 7 bases matching TRBD1. The CDR3 runs 14 residues. The V segment lost 4 bases and the J segment 6 bases; nucleotides outside the gene matches: 6. From germline, CDR1 is SGHTA and CDR2 FQGTGA. In DNA form, the CDR3 reads TGTGCCAGCAGCTCCGACAGGGAAGTTCAGCCCCAGCATTTT. Encoded protein: CASSSDREVQPQHF.

This chain joins TRBV28 and TRBJ2-1; 8 bases agree with TRBD2. With V trimmed by 2 bases and J by 3 bases, 6 bases remained unmatched. This CDR3 spans 16 amino acids. Germline CDR1 is MDHEN and CDR2 is SYDVKM. In DNA, the CDR3 is TGTGCCAGCAGTTTAGGGGATAGCGGGGACTACAATGAGCAGTTCTTC. This sequence encodes CASSLGDSGDYNEQFF.

The V call is TRBV2, the J call TRBJ2-3; TRBD2 might be the D (5 bases). The CDR3 runs to 13 residues. V lost 4 bases, J lost 4 bases, and 9 bases lay in between. Looked up from germline, CDR1 is SNHLY and CDR2 is FYNNEI. This CDR3 is CASSASGADTQYF. As DNA, the CDR3 is TGTGCCAGCAGTGCCTCCGGGGCAGATACGCAGTATTTT.

The gene calls are TRBV5-1 and TRBJ2-2; D remains unclear. CDR1 is SGHRS and CDR2 is YFSETQ in the germline V gene. The CDR3 extends over 15 amino acids. Trimming removed 3 bases from V and 1 base from J, with 10 bases in between. CDR3 sequence: CASSSTTGNTGELFF. CDR3 in DNA: TGCGCCAGCAGCTCTACGACGGGGAACACCGGGGAGCTGTTTTTT.

The chain has TRBV9 and TRBJ2-7; TRBD2 is a possible D gene (5 bases). The germline V gene encodes CDR1 SGDLS and CDR2 YYNGEE. Trimming pared 5 bases from V and 4 bases from J, leaving 16 bases between. This CDR3 has 14 amino acids. CDR3 DNA sequence: TGTGCCAGCAGTGAAGGAGGTTTACTTTACGAGCAGTACTTC. Translation: CASSEGGLLYEQYF.

V is TRBV11-3 and J is TRBJ2-1, with TRBD1 matching over 9 bases. Germline CDR1 reads SGHNT; CDR2 reads YENEEA. There are 14 residues in the CDR3. With 5 bases clipped from V and 7 bases from J, the junction kept 6 bases outside the gene matches. The CDR3 region is CASSRTGARNEQFF. The CDR3, as DNA: TGTGCCAGCAGCCGGACAGGGGCTAGGAATGAGCAGTTCTTC.

CDR3 sequence: CASRGQGSQPQHF. In nucleotides, the CDR3 is TGTGCCAGCAGGGGACAGGGCAGTCAGCCCCAGCATTTT. J is TRBJ1-5 and V is TRBV28, with 9 positions matching TRBD1. J gave up 6 bases and V 6 bases, and 3 bases lay outside the gene matches. The germline gives CDR1 MDHEN, CDR2 SYDVKM. The CDR3 runs 13 residues.